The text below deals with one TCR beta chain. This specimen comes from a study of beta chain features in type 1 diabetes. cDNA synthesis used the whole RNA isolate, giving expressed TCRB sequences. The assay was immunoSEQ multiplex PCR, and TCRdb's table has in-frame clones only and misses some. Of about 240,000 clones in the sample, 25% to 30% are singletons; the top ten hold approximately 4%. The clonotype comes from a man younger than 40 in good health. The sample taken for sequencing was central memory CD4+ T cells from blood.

Here the CDR3 reads CASMYRGNEQFF. The CDR3 DNA follows: TGCGCCAGCATGTACAGGGGGAATGAGCAGTTCTTC. V and J are TRBV10-2 and TRBJ2-1, with 8 bases fitting TRBD1. V lost 7 bases, J lost 7 bases, and 3 bases stayed unmatched. Germline V gene sequence: CDR1 WSHSY, CDR2 SAAADI. CDR3 size: 12 residues.